The T cell receptor (beta chain) under discussion was sequenced for a study of cytomegalovirus exposure and HLA in healthy donors. Study-wide points: In an earlier analysis, productive rearrangement rates for most beta V segments clustered near 90% or 30%. A classifier reportedly called cytomegalovirus status with high sensitivity and specificity. Reports indicate that TCR beta sequences accurately predicted the HLA-A and HLA-B alleles of most subjects. As a later analysis revealed, most CMV-associated TCR beta chains appeared HLA-restricted.

Per the germline V gene, CDR1 is SEHNR and CDR2 is FQNEAQ (reference sequence). V lost 5 bases to trimming and J lost 7 bases, with 20 bases between them. CDR3 length: 15 amino acids. Turning to this clone: Antigen specificity is unknown.

PCR primers comprised 60 Vbeta and 13 Jbeta primers. Sequenced by immunoSEQ multiplex PCR; TCRdb stores in-frame clones only, minus some. The sample has approximately 140,000 clones; around three quarters are singletons. V is TRBV7-9 and J is TRBJ2-5; D might be TRBD2 (6 bases). The clonotype originates from a man under 40 in good health and CMV-seronegative. The sample comprised PBMCs. CDR3 amino acids: CASSIRDSSSSTQYF. The CDR3 region has the DNA TGTGCCAGCAGCATACGGGACTCCTCCTCGTCGACCCAGTACTTC.